The 6 T cell receptor beta chains reported below all come from one sample, sequenced in a study of blood T cell repertoires in COVID-19. TCRdb's table, derived via immunoSEQ multiplex PCR, lists solely in-frame clones and lacks some. The sample records about 390,000 clones, around 87% being singletons. The sample consisted of peripheral blood. All receptors come from a woman aged 55-70 years with COVID-19, enrolled during active disease.

The genes are TRBV25-1 and TRBJ2-7, with D possibly matching TRBD2 (5 bases). The germline gives CDR1 MGHDK, CDR2 SYGVNS. The CDR3 runs to 15 residues. The ends were cut back, 5 bases at V and 4 bases at J, with 18 bases in the middle. The CDR3 DNA sequence: TGTGCCAGCAGTCCCGCCGGGAAACTAGAATACGAGCAGTACTTC. It is translated as CASSPAGKLEYEQYF.

The chain employs TRBV3-1 (or the pseudogene TRBV3-2) and TRBJ1-2; a weak D match, TRBD1 (5 bases). The germline V and J ends were trimmed by 0 bases and 7 bases, with 9 bases remaining between them. The CDR3 totals 13 residues. CDR1 and CDR2 (germline): LGHDT, YNNKEL (reference sequence). Written as DNA, the CDR3 is TGTGCCAGCAGCCAAGAGTCAGGGTTTGGCTACACCTTC. Translated: CASSQESGFGYTF.

The V gene is TRBV3-1 (or the pseudogene TRBV3-2), the J gene TRBJ1-6; D is perhaps TRBD1 (5 bases). CDR1 and CDR2 from the germline V gene are LGHDT and YNNKEL (reference sequence). The V and J ends lost 0 bases and 10 bases respectively, with 16 bases between them. This CDR3 is 16 amino acids long. The CDR3 loop reads CASSQEEGRFGSPLHF. The CDR3, as DNA: TGTGCCAGCAGCCAAGAGGAGGGGAGGTTTGGCTCACCCCTCCACTTT.

The rearrangement links TRBV14 to TRBJ1-6; D possibly corresponds to TRBD1 (6 bases). The V end lost 1 base, the J end lost 0 bases, and 10 bases lay between the germline ends. Germline values: CDR1 SGHDN, CDR2 FVKESK. This CDR3 comprises 17 residues. Written as DNA, the CDR3 is TGTGCCAGCAGCCAAGCTACAGGGAGCTCCTATAATTCACCCCTCCACTTT. It encodes CASSQATGSSYNSPLHF.

This rearrangement joins TRBV9 to TRBJ1-3; D is possibly TRBD1 (5 bases). CDR1 and CDR2 from the germline V gene are SGDLS and YYNGEE. Between the trimmed V and J ends, which lost 3 bases and 0 bases, there was a span of 10 bases. The CDR3 totals 15 residues. The CDR3, as DNA: TGTGCCAGCAGCGGGACACCCTTCTCTGGAAACACCATATATTTT. This encodes CASSGTPFSGNTIYF.

CDR3 protein: CSVTTSGGYTF. The CDR3, as DNA: TGCAGTGTCACAACATCGGGGGGCTACACCTTC. V gene TRBV20-1 combines with J gene TRBJ1-2, with D unclear. The CDR3 is 11 amino acids. The ends were cut back, 7 bases at V and 8 bases at J, with 14 bases in the middle. The germline CDR1 and CDR2 sequences are DFQATT and SNEGSKA (reference sequence).